The 2 T cell receptor beta chains given below trace back to one sample, sequenced in a study of OX40 agonist ivuxolimab in advanced cancers. The library was made by the immunoSEQ multiplex PCR assay. Drawn from immuneACCESS, this table holds only the in-frame rearrangements with V and J called that TCRdb kept. Clones are partly lost; checked studies trace under half to an unresolved V gene and leave the rest unexplained. The sample table contains 69,000 or so clones; only one count was recorded for 82% of them. The ten largest clones add up to approximately 6.8% of the sample. The sequenced sample was CD4+ or CD8+ T cells sorted from blood, obtained in a trial of the OX40 agonist ivuxolimab. These receptor sequences come from an adult with an advanced solid tumor such as melanoma, head and neck, liver or kidney cancer.

This clone has a single count. This chain joins TRBV9 and TRBJ1-4; weak D call: TRBD1 (6 bases). The CDR3 runs 16 residues. The germline gives CDR1 SGDLS, CDR2 YYNGEE. V shed 2 bases and J shed 0 bases, with 11 bases lying between them. CDR3 nucleotides: TGTGCCAGCAGCGTCTCCACAGGGCCAACTAATGAAAAACTGTTTTTT. It specifies CASSVSTGPTNEKLFF.

This chain uses TRBV18 with TRBJ2-2; D remains unclear. The germline gives CDR1 KGHSH, CDR2 LQKENI. This CDR3 contains 13 residues. Trimming took 9 bases from V and 0 from J, leaving 8 bases between them. Written as DNA, the CDR3 is TGTGCCAGTTCCTTCGCGAACACCGGGGAGCTGTTTTTT. Translating it yields CASSFANTGELFF.